This T cell receptor beta chain was profiled in a study of regulatory T cells in long-lasting Graves disease. Stated time point: persistent/refractory GD, antithyroid drugs over 5 years with positive TRAb. PBMC RNA was the source of the TCR library. The authors diagnosed Graves' disease using American Thyroid Association guidelines. Through Arm-PCR of CDR3 regions and iRepertoire HTBI primers, TCR beta libraries were built. MiXCR was run by TCRdb on the multiplex PCR reads, yielding one entry per CDR3 protein. This table holds a few hundred thousand distinct CDR3 sequences, 20% to 25% found once. This clonotype was found many times. The source was peripheral blood mononuclear cells (PBMCs), collected when the disease was refractory, from a patient treated with antithyroid drugs. This receptor was identified in a female donor with Graves disease.

The CDR3 region is CSVKKWSNTEAFF. The CDR3 DNA reads TGCAGCGTTAAGAAGTGGAGCAACACTGAAGCTTTCTTT. V and J are TRBV29-1 and TRBJ1-1; D is uncertain. Trimming removed 5 bases from V and 2 bases from J, with 12 bases in between. The germline gives CDR1 SQVTM, CDR2 ANQGSEA. The CDR3 sequence is 13 residues long.